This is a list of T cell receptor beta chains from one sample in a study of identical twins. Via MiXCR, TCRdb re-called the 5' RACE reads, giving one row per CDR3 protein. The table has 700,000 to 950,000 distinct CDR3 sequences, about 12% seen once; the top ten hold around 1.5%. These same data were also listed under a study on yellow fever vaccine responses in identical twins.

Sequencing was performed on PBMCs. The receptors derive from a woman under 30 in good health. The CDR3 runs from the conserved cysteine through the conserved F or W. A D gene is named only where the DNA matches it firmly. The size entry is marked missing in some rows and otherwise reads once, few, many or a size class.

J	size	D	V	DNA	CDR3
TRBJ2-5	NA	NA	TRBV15	TGTGCCACAAAGCCCGCCAGGGGACACCAAGAGACCCAGTACTTC	CATKPARGHQETQYF
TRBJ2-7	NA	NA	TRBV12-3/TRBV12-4	TGTGCCAGCAGTTTCAGTTTCCCTGTGCAGTACTTC	CASSFSFPVQYF
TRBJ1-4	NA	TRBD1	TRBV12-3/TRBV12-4	TGTGCCAGCAGGCGTGGGACAGGGGTCCTGTTTTTT	CASRRGTGVLFF
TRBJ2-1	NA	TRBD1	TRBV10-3	TGTGCCATCAGTGAGTCGACAGGGTTTTCCTACAATGAGCAGTTCTTC	CAISESTGFSYNEQFF
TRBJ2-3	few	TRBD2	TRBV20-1	TGCTGTGCTAGAGATGGGGGCGTAGGGACTAGTCCTTCCACAGATACGCAGTATTTT	CCARDGGVGTSPSTDTQYF
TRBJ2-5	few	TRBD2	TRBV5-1	TGCGCCAGCAGCCCTAACACGGGACTAGCGGGGGGGCCGATTGAGACCCAGTACTTC	CASSPNTGLAGGPIETQYF
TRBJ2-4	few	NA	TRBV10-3	TGTGCCATCAGCGAACAGCCCCTGGGTCCTATAGCCAAAAACATTCAGTACTTC	CAISEQPLGPIAKNIQYF
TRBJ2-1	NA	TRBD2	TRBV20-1	TGCAGTGCACGACTAGCGGGATCGTTGGGCCGAGGCTACAATGAGCAGTTCTTC	CSARLAGSLGRGYNEQFF
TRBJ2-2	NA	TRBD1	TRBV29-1	TGCAGCGGCGAGACCGGGACAGGGAACACCGGGGAGCTGTTTTTT	CSGETGTGNTGELFF
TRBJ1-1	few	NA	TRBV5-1	TGCGCCAGCAGCTTGATGCCTGGGGACACTGAAGCTTTCTTT	CASSLMPGDTEAFF
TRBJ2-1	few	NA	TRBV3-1	TGTGCCAGCAGCCCGACAGGGAGGGATGAGCAGTTCTTC	CASSPTGRDEQFF
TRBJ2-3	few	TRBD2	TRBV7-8	TGTGCCAGCAGCTTGGCAGAGACTAGCTTTTTAACAGATACGCAGTATTTT	CASSLAETSFLTDTQYF
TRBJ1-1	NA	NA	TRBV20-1	TGCAGTGCTACGTTCGGGCAGGGGAACACTGAAGCTTTCTTT	CSATFGQGNTEAFF
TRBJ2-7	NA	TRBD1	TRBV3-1	TGTGCCAGCAGCCCGGCCTCGGACAGGGATGAGCAGTACTTC	CASSPASDRDEQYF
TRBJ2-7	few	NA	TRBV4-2	TGTGCCAGCAGCCAAAACAGACCCTCTAGTTCCTACGAGCAGTACTTC	CASSQNRPSSSYEQYF
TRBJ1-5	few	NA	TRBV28	TGTGCCAGCGGCTGGGACGTTTATAATCAGCCCCAGCATTTT	CASGWDVYNQPQHF
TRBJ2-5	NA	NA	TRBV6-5	TGTGCCAGCGGGGTAAACCAAGAGACCCAGTACTTC	CASGVNQETQYF
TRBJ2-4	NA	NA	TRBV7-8	TGTGCCAGCAGCTCGGGGACCGTCGGTCTAGCCAAAAACATTCAGTACTTC	CASSSGTVGLAKNIQYF
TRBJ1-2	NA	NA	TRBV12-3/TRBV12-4	TGTGCCAGCAGTTTACGATACGGCCCTCCCCGAAATGGCTACACCTTC	CASSLRYGPPRNGYTF
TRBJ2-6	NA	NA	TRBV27	TGTGCCAGTAGGAACTCTGGGGCCAACGTCCTGACTTTC	CASRNSGANVLTF
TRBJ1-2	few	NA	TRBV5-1	TGCGCCAGCAGCTTGTTCGGGCCGGGGGAATATGGCTACACCTTC	CASSLFGPGEYGYTF
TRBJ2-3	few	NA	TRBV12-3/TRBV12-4	TGTGCCAGCAGTTTAGCCCCCACCAAAAGCCTCACAGATACGCAGTATTTT	CASSLAPTKSLTDTQYF
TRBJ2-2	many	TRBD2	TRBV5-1	TGCGCCAGCAGTCCGACCGGACTAGCGGATTACACCGGGGAGCTGTTTTTT	CASSPTGLADYTGELFF
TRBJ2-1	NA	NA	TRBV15	TGTGCCACCAGCGTTAGCGGCAATGAGCAGTTCTTC	CATSVSGNEQFF
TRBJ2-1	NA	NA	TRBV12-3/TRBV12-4	TGTGCCAGCAGTTTATGGCTAGCAGAGCAGTTCTTC	CASSLWLAEQFF
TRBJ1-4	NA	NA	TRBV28	TGTGCCAGCAGTCTACCTAATGAAAAACTGTTTTTT	CASSLPNEKLFF
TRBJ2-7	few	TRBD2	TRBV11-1	TGTGCCAGCAGCTCCAGAGCGGGAGGTGCCCCCAGACCCCTCCCATACGAGCAGTACTTC	CASSSRAGGAPRPLPYEQYF
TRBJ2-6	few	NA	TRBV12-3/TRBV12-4	TGTGCCAGCAGTTTCTGGTTCCTCTCTGGGGCCAACGTCCTGACTTTC	CASSFWFLSGANVLTF
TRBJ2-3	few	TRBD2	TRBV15	TGTGCCACCAGCAGAGCCCGGACTAGCGGGGGGGCGGGCACAGATACGCAGTATTTT	CATSRARTSGGAGTDTQYF
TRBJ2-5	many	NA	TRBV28	TGTGCCAGCAGTTTTGTGGTGGGTGAGACCCAGTACTTC	CASSFVVGETQYF
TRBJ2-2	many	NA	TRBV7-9	TGTGCCAGCAGCTTAGCGCTAGCAACGAACACCGGGGAGCTGTTTTTT	CASSLALATNTGELFF
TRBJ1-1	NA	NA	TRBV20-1	TGCAGTGCTTGGAACGGAATGAACACTGAAGCTTTCTTT	CSAWNGMNTEAFF
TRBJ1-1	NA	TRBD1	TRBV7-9	TGTGCCAGCAGCTTAGGGTCGGGACAGAATGAAGCTTTCTTT	CASSLGSGQNEAFF
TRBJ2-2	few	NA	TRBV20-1	TGCAGTGCTAGAGGGGTAGGGTGGAGCACCGGGGAGCTGTTTTTT	CSARGVGWSTGELFF
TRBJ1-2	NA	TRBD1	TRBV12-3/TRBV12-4	TGTGCCAGCAGTCCTACAGGGGCGCAGTACTATGGCTACACCTTC	CASSPTGAQYYGYTF
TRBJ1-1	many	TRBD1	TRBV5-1	TGCGCCAGCAGCTTGGTCCCCGGGACAGGGTTGGGAAACACTGAAGCTTTCTTT	CASSLVPGTGLGNTEAFF
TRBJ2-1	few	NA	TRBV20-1	TGCAGTGCTAGAGATGGTTCCGGAGGGGATGAGCAGTTCTTC	CSARDGSGGDEQFF
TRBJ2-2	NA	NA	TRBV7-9	TGTGCCAGCAGCTTAATAGGGGATGCCGGGGAGCTGTTTTTT	CASSLIGDAGELFF
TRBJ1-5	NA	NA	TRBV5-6	TGTGCCAGCAGCTTGGTGCAGGGCACTTTT	CASSLVQGTF
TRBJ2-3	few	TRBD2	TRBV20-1	TGCAGTGCTAGTTCCACCTCCTTCGGACTAGCGGGAGGGCGCACAGATACGCAGTATTTT	CSASSTSFGLAGGRTDTQYF